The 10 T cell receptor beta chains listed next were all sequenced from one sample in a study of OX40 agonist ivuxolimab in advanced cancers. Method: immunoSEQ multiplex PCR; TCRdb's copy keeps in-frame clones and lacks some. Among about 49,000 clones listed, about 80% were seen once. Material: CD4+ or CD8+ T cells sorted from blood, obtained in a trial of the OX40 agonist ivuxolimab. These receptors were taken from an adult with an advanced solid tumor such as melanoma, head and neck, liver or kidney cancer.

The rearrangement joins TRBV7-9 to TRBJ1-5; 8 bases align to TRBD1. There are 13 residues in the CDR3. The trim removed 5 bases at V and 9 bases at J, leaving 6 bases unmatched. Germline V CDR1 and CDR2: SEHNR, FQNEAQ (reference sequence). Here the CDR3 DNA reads TGTGCCAGCAGCCGCGGACAGGGTGGGCCCCAGCATTTT. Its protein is CASSRGQGGPQHF.

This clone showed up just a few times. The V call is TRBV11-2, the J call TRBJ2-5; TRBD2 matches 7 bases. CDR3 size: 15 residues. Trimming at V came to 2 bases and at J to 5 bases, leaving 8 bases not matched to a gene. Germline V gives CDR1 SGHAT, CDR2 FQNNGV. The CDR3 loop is CASSLTGREPETQYF. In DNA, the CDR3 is TGTGCCAGCAGCTTAACGGGGCGGGAGCCCGAGACCCAGTACTTC.

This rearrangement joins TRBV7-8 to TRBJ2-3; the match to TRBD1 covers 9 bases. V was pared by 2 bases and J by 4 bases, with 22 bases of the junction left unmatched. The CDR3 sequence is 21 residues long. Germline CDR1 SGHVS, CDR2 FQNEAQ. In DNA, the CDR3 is TGTGCCAGCAGCTTACGAAGTGTTCCGGCCGGGACAGGGTGGTATTCAGATACGCAGTATTTT. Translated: CASSLRSVPAGTGWYSDTQYF.

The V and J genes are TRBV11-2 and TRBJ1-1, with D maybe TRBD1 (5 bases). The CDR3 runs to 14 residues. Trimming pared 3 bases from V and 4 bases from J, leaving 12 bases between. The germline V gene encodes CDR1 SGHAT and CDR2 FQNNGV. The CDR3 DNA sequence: TGTGCCAGCAGCTTGTATGGAGGGGTCACTGAAGCTTTCTTT. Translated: CASSLYGGVTEAFF. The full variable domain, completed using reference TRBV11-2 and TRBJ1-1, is EAGVAQSPRYKIIEKRQSVAFWCNPISGHATLYWYQQILGQGPKLLIQFQNNGVVDDSQLPKDRFSAERLKGVDSTLKIQPAKLEDSAVYLCASSLYGGVTEAFFGQGTRLTVV.

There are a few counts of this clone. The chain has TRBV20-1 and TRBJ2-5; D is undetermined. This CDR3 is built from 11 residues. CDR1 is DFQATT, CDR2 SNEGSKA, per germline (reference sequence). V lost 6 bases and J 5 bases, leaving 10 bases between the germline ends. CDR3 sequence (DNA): TGCAGTGCCCCCTCGTGGGAGACCCAGTACTTC. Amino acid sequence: CSAPSWETQYF.

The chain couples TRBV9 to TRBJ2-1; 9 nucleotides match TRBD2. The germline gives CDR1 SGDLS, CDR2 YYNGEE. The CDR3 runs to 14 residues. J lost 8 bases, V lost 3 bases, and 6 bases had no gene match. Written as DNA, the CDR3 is TGTGCCAGCAGCGCCCTAGCGGGACGCGATGAGCAGTTCTTC. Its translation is CASSALAGRDEQFF.

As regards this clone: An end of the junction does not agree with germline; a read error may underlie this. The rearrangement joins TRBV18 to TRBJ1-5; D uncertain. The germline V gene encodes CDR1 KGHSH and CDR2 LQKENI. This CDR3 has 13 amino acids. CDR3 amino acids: CASSPFSDQPQHF. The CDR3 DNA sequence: TGTGCCAGCTCACCGTTTAGCGATCAGCCCCAGCATTTT. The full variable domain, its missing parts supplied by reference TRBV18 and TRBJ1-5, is NAGVMQNPRHLVRRRGQEARLRCSPMKGHSHVYWYRQLPEEGLKFMVYLQKENIIDESGMPKERFSAEFPKEGPSILRIQQVVRGDSAAYFCASSPFSDQPQHFGDGTRLSIL.

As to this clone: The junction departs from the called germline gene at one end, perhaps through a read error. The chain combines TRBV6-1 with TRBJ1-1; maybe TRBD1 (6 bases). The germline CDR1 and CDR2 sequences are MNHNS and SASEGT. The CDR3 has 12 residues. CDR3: CAGRGPNTEAFF. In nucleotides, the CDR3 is TGTGCCGGCAGGGGCCCGAACACTGAAGCTTTCTTT.

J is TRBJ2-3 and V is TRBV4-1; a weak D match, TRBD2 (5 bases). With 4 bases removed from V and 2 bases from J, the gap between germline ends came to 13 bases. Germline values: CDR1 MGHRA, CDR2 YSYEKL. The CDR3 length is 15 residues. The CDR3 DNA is TGCGCCAGCAGCCGGGAGCAAAGGGTCACAGATACGCAGTATTTT. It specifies CASSREQRVTDTQYF.

The CDR3 here is CASSPGTYGGYTF. The DNA of the CDR3 is TGCGCCAGCAGCCCCGGGACCTATGGGGGCTACACCTTC. The gene calls are TRBV4-3 and TRBJ1-2; D is perhaps TRBD1 (5 bases). The germline gives CDR1 LGHNA, CDR2 YSLEER. The CDR3 consists of 13 residues. The V end was cut by 4 bases, the J end by 8 bases, with 14 bases between.